This T cell receptor beta chain was profiled in a study of blood T cell repertoires in COVID-19. The wider study: Samples came from the United States, Italy and Spain, spanning acute and convalescent COVID-19.

With V trimmed by 3 bases and J by 4 bases, 10 bases remained unmatched. The CDR3 runs to 17 residues. Germline CDR1 is MNHEY and CDR2 is SMNVEV (reference sequence). The repertoire was sequenced with immunoSEQ multiplex PCR; TCRdb's copy has only in-frame clones and lacks some. The table has under 300,000 clones, 65% to 85% seen once. This receptor was obtained from a woman in her 40s with active or convalescent COVID-19. Sequenced input: peripheral blood. The chain joins TRBV27 to TRBJ2-1, with 9 bases identical to TRBD2. This CDR3 is CASSFPSERGAYNEQFF. DNA of the CDR3: TGTGCCAGCAGTTTCCCCTCTGAGCGGGGGGCGTACAATGAGCAGTTCTTC.